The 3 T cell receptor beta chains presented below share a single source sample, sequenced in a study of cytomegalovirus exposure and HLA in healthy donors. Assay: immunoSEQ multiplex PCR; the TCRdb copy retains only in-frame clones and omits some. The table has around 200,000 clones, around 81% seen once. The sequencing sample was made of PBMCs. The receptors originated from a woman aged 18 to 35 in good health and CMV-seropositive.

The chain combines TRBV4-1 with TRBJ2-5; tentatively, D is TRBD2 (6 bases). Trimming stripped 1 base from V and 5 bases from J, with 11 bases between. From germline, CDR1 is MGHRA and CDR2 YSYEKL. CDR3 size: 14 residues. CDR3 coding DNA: TGCGCCAGCAGCCAAGGCGAACGGGGGGAGACCCAGTACTTC. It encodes CASSQGERGETQYF.

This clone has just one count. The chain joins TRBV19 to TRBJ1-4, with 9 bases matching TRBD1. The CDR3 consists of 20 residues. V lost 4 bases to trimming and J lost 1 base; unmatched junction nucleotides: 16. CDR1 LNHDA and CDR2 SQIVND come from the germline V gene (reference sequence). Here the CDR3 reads CASSTQQGALRVETNEKLFF. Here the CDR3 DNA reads TGTGCCAGTAGTACCCAACAGGGGGCCCTTCGTGTTGAAACTAATGAAAAACTGTTTTTT.

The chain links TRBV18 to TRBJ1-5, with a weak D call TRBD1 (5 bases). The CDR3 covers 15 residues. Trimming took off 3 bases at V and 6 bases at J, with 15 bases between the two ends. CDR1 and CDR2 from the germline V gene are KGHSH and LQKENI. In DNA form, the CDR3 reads TGTGCCAGCTCACCCAAAGGGGCAGGAGCTCAGCCCCAGCATTTT. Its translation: CASSPKGAGAQPQHF.